The 21 T cell receptor beta chains listed next were all sequenced from one sample in a study of blood T cell repertoires in COVID-19. Libraries were prepared by immunoSEQ multiplex PCR; TCRdb keeps only in-frame clonotypes and omits some of them. Here the sample spans some 510,000 clones, 88% being singletons. The sample taken for sequencing was PBMCs or T cells enriched from blood (not recorded which). The receptor set was obtained from a woman between 40 and 50 years old who had recovered from COVID-19.

This CDR3 reads CASSPAGGTGSEKLFF. The CDR3 bases are TGTGCCAGCAGCCCGGCGGGGGGGACAGGTAGTGAAAAACTGTTTTTT. J is TRBJ1-4 and V is TRBV5-5; 8 bases align to TRBD1. CDR3 length equals 16 residues. Germline trimming cut 4 bases from V and 7 bases from J; bases unmatched to any gene: 12. The V gene's germline CDR1 is SGHKS and CDR2 YYEKEE (reference sequence).

The V and J genes are TRBV27 and TRBJ2-7; possible D gene TRBD1, 5 bases. CDR3 length: 12 residues. V was trimmed by 2 bases and J by 8 bases, leaving 10 bases between them. CDR1 MNHEY and CDR2 SMNVEV come from the germline V gene (reference sequence). This CDR3 reads CASSLQGWKQYF. The CDR3 DNA follows: TGTGCCAGCAGTTTACAGGGTTGGAAGCAGTACTTC.

This chain links TRBV19 with TRBJ1-2; 9 positions agree with TRBD1. Losses at the gene ends were 3 bases for V and 7 bases for J; bases not matched to a gene: 6. The CDR3 contains 14 residues. Germline values: CDR1 LNHDA, CDR2 SQIVND (reference sequence). The CDR3 reads CASSISQGAGGYTF. The CDR3 DNA is TGTGCCAGTAGTATCTCACAGGGGGCGGGTGGCTACACCTTC.

The chain uses TRBV7-9 and TRBJ1-2; D gene ambiguous. The V gene's germline CDR1 is SEHNR and CDR2 FQNEAQ (reference sequence). The V end was cut by 2 bases, the J end by 6 bases, with 13 bases between. This CDR3 is built from 14 residues. The CDR3 DNA reads TGTGCCAGCAGCTTAAGTCCCTCGAACAATGGCTACACCTTC. The encoded protein is CASSLSPSNNGYTF.

The V and J genes are TRBV6-5 and TRBJ1-1; the match to TRBD1 covers 7 bases. V trimming: 0 bases; J trimming: 1 base; junction bases outside the gene matches: 2. The CDR3 is 15 amino acids. CDR1 and CDR2 (germline): MNHEY, SVGAGI. The CDR3: CASSYSQGPNTEAFF. CDR3 nucleotide sequence: TGTGCCAGCAGTTACTCACAGGGGCCGAACACTGAAGCTTTCTTT.

This rearrangement joins TRBV6-1 to TRBJ1-5; D is unclear. The CDR3 sequence is 13 residues long. V was trimmed by 7 bases and J by 0 bases, leaving 7 bases between them. Germline V gene lookup returns CDR1 MNHNS and CDR2 SASEGT. In DNA, the CDR3 is TGTGCCAGCAACTTAATTAGCAATCAGCCCCAGCATTTT. Translation gives CASNLISNQPQHF.

This chain connects TRBV11-3 to TRBJ1-6, with D hard to call. V was pared by 5 bases and J by 7 bases, with 12 bases between. The germline gives CDR1 SGHNT, CDR2 YENEEA. The CDR3 runs to 14 residues. CDR3 in DNA: TGTGCCAGCAGCCCCGACTGGGTGAATTCACCCCTCCACTTT. It specifies CASSPDWVNSPLHF.

J is TRBJ2-2 and V is TRBV4-3; TRBD2 matches at 10 bases. The germline V gene encodes CDR1 LGHNA and CDR2 YSLEER. The CDR3 spans 20 residues. J lost 3 bases, V lost 0 bases, and 13 bases had no gene match. This chain's CDR3 is CASSQDTLLAGYLDTGELFF. The CDR3 DNA reads as TGCGCCAGCAGCCAAGATACCCTACTAGCGGGATACTTGGACACCGGGGAGCTGTTTTTT.

The chain links TRBV4-2 to TRBJ2-3; 9 nucleotides match TRBD1. Germline trimming cut 3 bases from V and 0 bases from J; bases unmatched to any gene: 10. This CDR3 contains 18 residues. Per the germline V gene, CDR1 is LGHNA and CDR2 is YNFKEQ. CDR3 loop: CASSQGNRGLTSTDTQYF. The CDR3 region has the DNA TGTGCCAGCAGCCAGGGAAACAGGGGGCTAACGAGCACAGATACGCAGTATTTT.

The CDR3 DNA reads TGTGCCAGCAGCTTAGCACCTAGTGGTGGCGAGCAGTACTTC. It yields the protein CASSLAPSGGEQYF. The chain carries TRBV7-2 and TRBJ2-7, with D unclear. V dropped 0 bases and J dropped 6 bases, with 12 bases sitting between them. The CDR3 extends over 14 amino acids. Germline CDR1 reads SGHTA; CDR2 reads FQGNSA.

The chain employs TRBV18 and TRBJ1-1; D is uncertain. The length of the CDR3 is 11 residues. Trimming took off 3 bases at V and 7 bases at J, with 6 bases between the two ends. The germline gives CDR1 KGHSH, CDR2 LQKENI. The CDR3 bases are TGTGCCAGCTCACCCCGGGGTGAAGCTTTCTTT. Translated: CASSPRGEAFF.

The chain has TRBV11-3 and TRBJ2-1, with TRBD1 matching over 10 bases. From germline, CDR1 is SGHNT and CDR2 YENEEA. The CDR3 sequence is 15 residues long. V was pared by 1 base and J by 6 bases, with 3 bases of the junction left unmatched. The CDR3 protein is CASSLGRDRGNEQFF. DNA of the CDR3: TGTGCCAGCAGCTTAGGCCGGGACAGGGGCAATGAGCAGTTCTTC.

Here the CDR3 DNA reads TGTGCCAGCAGCCCCGGACAGGGAGGAGAGACCCAGTACTTC. It specifies CASSPGQGGETQYF. The V call is TRBV5-6, the J call TRBJ2-5; TRBD1 aligns across 8 bases. Germline trimming cut 4 bases from V and 4 bases from J; bases unmatched to any gene: 6. The CDR3 sequence is 14 residues long. CDR1 SGHDT and CDR2 YYEEEE come from the germline V gene.

CDR3 sequence (DNA): TGTGCCAGCAGCAAACGCCTAGGGACAGGGGGCGGGTATGAGCAGTTCTTC. Residues: CASSKRLGTGGGYEQFF. The gene calls are TRBV3-1 (or the pseudogene TRBV3-2) and TRBJ2-1; 12 bases are a match to TRBD1. The CDR3 has 17 residues. Looked up from germline, CDR1 is LGHDT and CDR2 is YNNKEL (reference sequence). The junction had 13 bases not matched to a gene; V was cut back by 5 bases and J by 8 bases.

V and J are TRBV20-1 and TRBJ2-3; D perhaps matches TRBD2 (5 bases). CDR3 length equals 17 residues. Trimming stripped 3 bases from V and 2 bases from J, with 21 bases between. Germline V CDR1 and CDR2: DFQATT, SNEGSKA (reference sequence). This CDR3 reads CSASSPTGSVYTDTQYF. In DNA, the CDR3 is TGCAGTGCTAGTTCCCCGACGGGGAGCGTTTACACAGATACGCAGTATTTT.

The V call is TRBV19, the J call TRBJ1-1, with D unresolved. Per the germline V gene, CDR1 is LNHDA and CDR2 is SQIVND (reference sequence). The CDR3 runs to 13 residues. V was clipped by 2 bases and J by 1 base, with 5 bases between them. CDR3 region: CASSILKNTEAFF. For the CDR3, the DNA is TGTGCCAGTAGTATATTAAAGAACACTGAAGCTTTCTTT.

The genes are TRBV15 and TRBJ1-5; D perhaps matches TRBD1 (6 bases). V was trimmed by 5 bases and J by 7 bases, leaving 15 bases between them. The CDR3 has 14 residues. The germline V gene encodes CDR1 LNHNV and CDR2 YYDKDF (reference sequence). The CDR3 sequence is CATSLDRFGQPQHF. The DNA for the CDR3 is TGTGCCACCAGCCTCGACAGGTTTGGACAGCCCCAGCATTTT.

This chain uses TRBV18 with TRBJ2-3; possible D gene TRBD1, 5 bases. The germline V and J ends were trimmed by 0 bases and 9 bases, with 28 bases remaining between them. Germline CDR1 reads KGHSH; CDR2 reads LQKENI. This CDR3 has 19 amino acids. CDR3 loop: CASSPPYRILIVHSWTQYF. DNA of the CDR3: TGTGCCAGCTCACCACCGTACAGGATATTAATAGTACATAGTTGGACGCAGTATTTT.

This clone occurred once. The chain is built from TRBV5-4 and TRBJ2-5; 7 bases line up with TRBD2. This CDR3 comprises 16 residues. Trimming took 0 bases from V and 5 from J; bases not matched to a gene: 10. The germline CDR1 and CDR2 sequences are SGHNT and YYREEE (reference sequence). The CDR3 here is CASSLGSAGVRETQYF. CDR3 sequence (DNA): TGTGCCAGCAGCTTGGGGTCGGCGGGAGTGAGGGAGACCCAGTACTTC.

This chain joins TRBV13 and TRBJ2-7; 10 nucleotides match TRBD2. V shed 6 bases, J shed 3 bases, and the junction held 17 bases outside the gene matches. The CDR3 length is 18 residues. The germline V gene has CDR1 PRHDT and CDR2 FYEKMQ (reference sequence). The CDR3 is CASRDSGRIVLLGYEQYF. In DNA, the CDR3 is TGTGCCAGCAGAGATAGCGGGAGGATCGTTCTTTTAGGCTACGAGCAGTACTTC.

This chain joins TRBV5-1 and TRBJ1-2; a possible D gene is TRBD1 (5 bases). Per germline, CDR1 SGHRS and CDR2 YFSETQ. The germline V and J ends were trimmed by 0 bases and 4 bases, with 13 bases remaining between them. The CDR3 totals 15 residues. As DNA, the CDR3 is TGCGCCAGCAGCTTGGACGCGGACAAGGCCTATGGCTACACCTTC. As protein: CASSLDADKAYGYTF.